The subject of this entry is one TCR beta chain. Its antigen target is currently unknown. Base-call qualities are not available, and no considerably larger clone is one nucleotide away. Additional DNA sequences in this sample encode the identical CDR3. The trial excluded patients who had a history of autoimmune disease or were on systemic immunosuppression. In every dose cohort, peripheral blood was drawn for TCR sequencing at baseline, cycle 4 day 1, and cycle 7 day 1. Samples came from an open-label, multicenter, first-in-human phase I dose-escalation trial of ivuxolimab. Adults with locally advanced or metastatic melanoma, renal cell, hepatocellular, or head and neck squamous cell carcinoma were enrolled in the trial. Before TCR sequencing, CD4+ T cells and CD8+ T cells were sorted from peripheral blood as separate populations. V drops 2 bases and J drops 5 bases, leaving 7 bases in between. Reading from cysteine to phenylalanine, the CDR3 counts 12 amino acids. Here the CDR3 DNA is all that survives: 36 bases in frame from base 1. Taken from the germline V gene, the CDR1 and CDR2 loops are SGDLS and YYNGEE.

The data were taken from a study of OX40 agonist ivuxolimab in advanced cancers. Context from the whole study: Ivuxolimab was a fully human IgG2 agonistic monoclonal antibody targeting the costimulatory receptor OX40 (CD134). Intravenous ivuxolimab was administered to patients every 2 weeks at six dose levels: 0.01, 0.1, 0.3, 1.5, 3 and 10 mg/kg. Of the roughly 50 dose-escalation patients, hepatocellular carcinoma was present in some 19, melanoma in approximately 15, renal cell carcinoma in 9 and head and neck cancer in 9. In the dose-escalation cohort, about four fifths of patients were male, and the mean age was around 60 years with a range of about 20 to 90. Patients were allowed to have had prior anti-PD-1, anti-PD-L1 or anti-CTLA-4 therapy, and 40% of the dose-escalation patients had previously received checkpoint inhibitors. Three dose-escalation patients achieved partial responses, one with hepatocellular carcinoma and two with cutaneous melanoma. Peripheral TCRbeta sequencing was intended to test whether TCR sequence diversity was altered and clonal T-cell expansion was caused by ivuxolimab. The paper describes the monotherapy dose-escalation part (N of about 50 patients) of the phase I trial of ivuxolimab. The study at large found these results: After ivuxolimab, expanded clones were on average more numerous among CD8+ T cells than among CD4+ T cells. Low levels of normalized T-cell clonal expansion were also seen in some patients who did not respond. At doses of 0.1 to 3.0 mg/kg, clonal expansion of both CD4+ and CD8+ T cells in blood was seen between baseline and week 6. The antigen specificity of the clonally expanded peripheral T cells was not determined. In the 0.1-3.0 mg/kg groups, partial responders were among the patients with the lowest normalized peripheral clonal expansion, particularly in CD8+ T cells.

To sequence the TCRbeta CDR3 region, genomic DNA was isolated from the sorted cells. TCRbeta CDR3 regions were sequenced using the immunoSEQ Assay. TCRdb stores this immuneACCESS table with in-frame sequences only. Part of the clones is absent; in the studies checked, under half of the shortfall reflects unresolved V genes, and no reason is known for the rest. The sample has roughly 53,000 clones on record, over 90% of them singletons. The top ten clonotypes cover around a sixth of the sample. The V gene is TRBV9 and the J gene is TRBJ1-1, and TRBD1 may be the D gene, going by 5 matching bases. The sequence derives from an adult with an advanced solid tumor such as melanoma, head and neck, liver or kidney cancer. Sequencing used CD4+ or CD8+ T cells sorted from blood, obtained in a trial of the OX40 agonist ivuxolimab. The CDR3 region has the sequence CASSVGGTEAFF. In nucleotides, the sequence is TGTGCCAGCAGCGTCGGGGGGACTGAAGCTTTCTTT.